The 18 T cell receptor beta chains below come from one sample, sequenced in a study of blood T cell repertoires in COVID-19. Method: immunoSEQ multiplex PCR; TCRdb's copy keeps in-frame clones and lacks some. The sample lists over 150,000 clones, 80% to 90% seen once, with around 1.1% in the top ten. Input material: peripheral blood. Every receptor here comes from a man aged 35-49 years with acute or convalescent COVID-19.

The rearrangement uses TRBV21-1 and TRBJ1-5. TRBV21-1 is given as a pseudogene. This CDR3 contains 12 residues. The CDR3 sequence is CASSKGRQPQHF. The CDR3 DNA sequence: TGTGCCAGCAGCAAAGGGAGGCAGCCCCAGCATTTT.

The rearrangement links TRBV2 to TRBJ2-1; tentatively, D is TRBD1 (6 bases). Trimming shortened V by 4 bases and J by 6 bases, and 19 bases separated the two germline ends. The CDR3 length is 16 residues. Germline loops: CDR1 SNHLY, CDR2 FYNNEI. The CDR3 nucleotides read TGTGCCAGCAGTGGACTCTGGGACACCGGTAGCAATGAGCAGTTCTTC. It translates to CASSGLWDTGSNEQFF.

The V call is TRBV12-5, the J call TRBJ1-2; 9 positions agree with TRBD1. The CDR3 contains 16 residues. V lost 2 bases, J lost 4 bases, and 8 bases stayed unmatched. CDR1 and CDR2 from the germline V gene are LGHNT and FRNRAP. In nucleotides, the CDR3 is TGTGCTAGTGGTTTGTACAGGGGGCGCGAAACCTATGGCTACACCTTC. Its protein product is CASGLYRGRETYGYTF.

J is TRBJ2-3 and V is TRBV13; 8 bases fit TRBD1. V trimming: 5 bases; J trimming: 7 bases; junction bases outside the gene matches: 11. The CDR3 contains 15 residues. Looked up from germline, CDR1 is PRHDT and CDR2 is FYEKMQ (reference sequence). The chain's CDR3 is CASSPIGQGLNTQYF. The CDR3 bases are TGTGCCAGCAGCCCCATAGGACAGGGATTAAATACGCAGTATTTT.

V and J are TRBV27 and TRBJ1-1, with D possibly being TRBD1 (5 bases). The CDR3 is made up of 15 amino acids. V was pared by 2 bases and J by 4 bases, with 14 bases between. Germline V lookup: CDR1 MNHEY, CDR2 SMNVEV (reference sequence). The CDR3 DNA is TGTGCCAGCAGTTTAGCCGGGACTGCAAGCACTGAAGCTTTCTTT. Translating gives CASSLAGTASTEAFF.

The chain employs TRBV7-3 and TRBJ2-2; unclear D gene. CDR1 and CDR2 from the germline V gene are SGHTA and FQGTGA. V lost 2 bases and J lost 2, with 3 bases in between. This CDR3 has 13 amino acids. CDR3 residues: CASSLLNTGELFF. The CDR3 DNA is TGTGCCAGCAGCTTATTAAACACCGGGGAGCTGTTTTTT.

This chain links TRBV15 with TRBJ1-2; a possible D gene is TRBD1 (5 bases). V lost 0 bases to trimming and J lost 4 bases, with 12 bases between them. CDR3 length equals 15 residues. Germline CDR1 LNHNV, CDR2 YYDKDF (reference sequence). CDR3 sequence (DNA): TGTGCCACCAGCAGAGAGATAGGGGCAATCTATGGCTACACCTTC. Amino acids: CATSREIGAIYGYTF.

The rearrangement uses TRBV27 and TRBJ2-3, with 9 bases lining up with TRBD2. This CDR3 is 16 amino acids long. Germline CDR1 reads MNHEY; CDR2 reads SMNVEV (reference sequence). Trimming took 6 bases from V and 1 from J; bases not matched to a gene: 8. The CDR3 sequence: CASSRSKRGGTDTQYF. The CDR3 nucleotides are TGTGCCAGCAGCCGTTCCAAGCGGGGGGGCACAGATACGCAGTATTTT.

For this clone: Other DNA sequences in the sample encode the same CDR3. The chain couples TRBV5-4 to TRBJ2-5; 7 nucleotides agree with TRBD2. V lost 0 bases, J lost 2 bases, and 4 bases stayed unmatched. In germline, CDR1 is SGHNT, CDR2 YYREEE (reference sequence). This CDR3 has 15 amino acids. DNA of the CDR3: TGTGCCAGCAGCTTGGCGGGGGGTATACAAGAGACCCAGTACTTC. It specifies CASSLAGGIQETQYF. Drawing the rest from reference TRBV5-4 and TRBJ2-5, the complete variable domain is ETGVTQSPTHLIKTRGQQVTLRCSSQSGHNTVSWYQQALGQGPQFIFQYYREEENGRGNFPPRFSGLQFPNYSSELNVNALELDDSALYLCASSLAGGIQETQYFGPGTRLLVL.

The chain joins TRBV11-3 to TRBJ1-3; no firm D call. Germline CDR1 and CDR2: SGHNT and YENEEA. The V end was cut by 0 bases, the J end by 2 bases, with 5 bases between. The CDR3 runs 14 residues. The CDR3 nucleotides read TGTGCCAGCAGCTTAGACGGGACTGGAAACACCATATATTTT. Translated, it gives CASSLDGTGNTIYF. Full variable domain (missing parts from reference TRBV11-3 and TRBJ1-3): EAGVVQSPRYKIIEKKQPVAFWCNPISGHNTLYWYLQNLGQGPELLIRYENEEAVDDSQLPKDRFSAERLKGVDSTLKIQPAELGDSAVYLCASSLDGTGNTIYFGEGSWLTVV.

Note on this clone: This clone may be a read error of a much larger clone one base away. The V call is TRBV28, the J call TRBJ2-3; 13 nucleotides align to TRBD2. CDR3 length equals 15 residues. CDR1 and CDR2 (germline): MDHEN, SYDVKM. Trimming removed 5 bases from V and 1 base from J; junction bases left unmatched: 0. The CDR3 spells CASSGTSGGTDTQYF. DNA of the CDR3: TGTGCCAGCAGTGGGACTAGCGGGGGCACAGATACGCAGTATTTT. The full variable domain, rest sourced from reference TRBV28 and TRBJ2-3, is DVKVTQSSRYLVKRTGEKVFLECVQDMDHENMFWYRQDPGLGLRLIYFSYDVKMKEKGDIPEGYSVSREKKERFSLILESASTNQTSMYLCASSGTSGGTDTQYFGPGTRLTVL.

The rearrangement links TRBV5-1 to TRBJ2-1; 14 bases align to TRBD2. The CDR3 consists of 15 residues. Germline values: CDR1 SGHRS, CDR2 YFSETQ. V dropped 2 bases and J dropped 10; count of bases not matched to a gene: 5. Written as DNA, the CDR3 is TGCGCCAGCAGCTTCCGACTAGCGGGGGGGCACGAGCAGTTCTTC. Its protein is CASSFRLAGGHEQFF.

This sequence joins TRBV4-1 and TRBJ2-2, with 8 positions matching TRBD2. The CDR3 covers 17 residues. Looked up from germline, CDR1 is MGHRA and CDR2 is YSYEKL. V gave up 5 bases and J gave up 0 bases; unmatched junction bases: 8. This CDR3 is CASSEVRGGSNTGELFF. CDR3 DNA sequence: TGCGCCAGCAGCGAGGTACGGGGGGGATCGAACACCGGGGAGCTGTTTTTT.

CDR3 DNA: TGTGCCAGTAGTATAGATCTGGAGCAATCCAAAGCTTTCTTT. It translates to CASSIDLEQSKAFF. The chain joins TRBV19 to TRBJ1-1; D not certain. CDR1 LNHDA and CDR2 SQIVND come from the germline V gene (reference sequence). The CDR3 contains 14 residues. V was clipped by 0 bases and J by 9 bases, with 14 bases between them.

This clone was seen a handful of times. The genes are TRBV27 and TRBJ1-1; 9 bases are shared with TRBD1. The ends lost 5 bases at V and 4 bases at J; junction bases unmatched: 5. CDR1 MNHEY and CDR2 SMNVEV come from the germline V gene (reference sequence). The CDR3 totals 14 residues. This chain's CDR3 is CASSLYRGRTEAFF. The CDR3, as DNA: TGTGCCAGCAGTCTCTACAGGGGGCGCACTGAAGCTTTCTTT.

J is TRBJ1-1 and V is TRBV3-1 (or the pseudogene TRBV3-2), with D hard to call. The germline gives CDR1 LGHDT, CDR2 YNNKEL (reference sequence). The CDR3 is 19 residues long. With 0 bases removed from V and 3 bases from J, the gap between germline ends came to 23 bases. CDR3 amino acids: CASSQEGSVVPMRHTEAFF. The CDR3 DNA follows: TGTGCCAGCAGCCAAGAAGGTAGTGTGGTCCCCATGAGGCACACTGAAGCTTTCTTT.

DNA of the CDR3: TGTGCCAGCAGCCGAGGAAAGATCTACGAGCAGTACTTC. Translation: CASSRGKIYEQYF. The chain recombines TRBV16 with TRBJ2-7; unclear D gene. This CDR3 is built from 13 residues. Germline V gene sequence: CDR1 KGHSY, CDR2 FQNENV. Trimming left V 4 bases short and J 3 bases short, with 10 bases between.

In DNA form, the CDR3 reads TGCGCCAGCAGTGAGTCTGGGGGCGATCAGCCCCAGCATTTT. It encodes CASSESGGDQPQHF. V usage is TRBV10-2 and J usage is TRBJ1-5; possible D gene TRBD1, 6 bases. The CDR3 covers 14 residues. Trimming took 0 bases from V and 5 from J, leaving 8 bases between them. Germline V gene sequence: CDR1 WSHSY, CDR2 SAAADI.